A selection of T cell receptor beta chains follows, all from one sample in a study of early T cells in non-severe SARS-CoV-2 infection. TCRdb itself ran the 5' RACE reads through MiXCR, one entry per CDR3 protein. The top ten hold around a fifth of the sample, which has roughly 45,000 distinct CDR3 sequences, roughly 10% seen once. Sequenced input: whole blood. The source is an adult who was a healthcare worker with PCR-confirmed SARS-CoV-2 infection or an uninfected control (not recorded which). Both conserved end residues are part of each CDR3. Each record gives: D gene, V gene, clone size, J gene, CDR3 DNA, CDR3 protein. The D gene is left open where the match is weak. The size entry is marked missing in some rows and otherwise reads once, few, many or a size class.

TRBD1	TRBV12-3/TRBV12-4	-	TRBJ1-5	TGTGCCAGCAGTGTCCGGACAGGGGTCGATAGCAATCAGCCCCAGCATTTT	CASSVRTGVDSNQPQHF
-	TRBV5-1	-	TRBJ2-7	TGCGCCAGCAGCCCTGGGGGGACTGTTGACGAGCAGTACTTC	CASSPGGTVDEQYF
-	TRBV28	few	TRBJ1-1	TGTGCCAGCGGAAGTTGGGGCACTGAAGCTTTCTTT	CASGSWGTEAFF
-	TRBV29-1	few	TRBJ1-1	TGCAGCGTTGGGTTTAACACTGAAGCTTTCTTT	CSVGFNTEAFF
-	TRBV7-8	-	TRBJ1-2	TGTGCCAGCAGCTCAGACCGGGGCGCCTATGGCTACACCTTC	CASSSDRGAYGYTF
-	TRBV3-1	many	TRBJ2-1	TGTGCCAGCAGCCCCCAAGGGGGGACCTATTTCAACAATGAGCAGTTCTTC	CASSPQGGTYFNNEQFF
-	TRBV11-2	many	TRBJ2-3	TGTGCCAGCAGCCGGAGACTGGGGCGGAGCACAGATACGCAGTATTTT	CASSRRLGRSTDTQYF
TRBD2	TRBV24-1	many	TRBJ2-7	TGTGCCACCAGTGCCGCGACTAGCGCCAACGAGCAGTACTTC	CATSAATSANEQYF
TRBD2	TRBV20-1	many	TRBJ2-1	TGCAGTGCCCCTGGGACTAGCGGCGATGAGCAGTTCTTC	CSAPGTSGDEQFF
-	TRBV28	many	TRBJ2-7	TGTGCCAGCAGCGGGTTCGGGACCTACGAGCAGTACTTC	CASSGFGTYEQYF
-	TRBV7-9	many	TRBJ1-5	TGTGCCAGCAGCTTAGGGGTGCAGCCCCAGCATTTT	CASSLGVQPQHF
-	TRBV6-6	few	TRBJ2-7	TGTGCCAGCAGTTACGTGCGAGGTAGCATCTACGAGCAGTACTTC	CASSYVRGSIYEQYF
-	TRBV6-2/TRBV6-3	-	TRBJ2-1	TGTGCCAGCAGCACCAGCCACTACAATGAGCAGTTCTTC	CASSTSHYNEQFF
-	TRBV7-9	few	TRBJ1-2	TGTGCCAGCAGCTTAGGAGGAGGGCGGTCCTATGGCTACACCTTC	CASSLGGGRSYGYTF
-	TRBV29-1	-	TRBJ1-1	TGCAGCGTGGGAAGCACTGAAGCTTTCTTT	CSVGSTEAFF
-	TRBV10-3	-	TRBJ2-7	TGTGCCATCAGTGAGTCAAGAGCCTCCTACGAGCAGTACTTC	CAISESRASYEQYF
TRBD2	TRBV7-9	many	TRBJ2-1	TGTGCCAGCAGCCGACCCGGGACTAGCGGGAAACAAGATACCTACAATGAGCAGTTCTTC	CASSRPGTSGKQDTYNEQFF
-	TRBV6-6	many	TRBJ1-2	TGTGCCAGCAGTTACTCCACGACCGACCAGGCCTATGGCTACACCTTC	CASSYSTTDQAYGYTF
TRBD1	TRBV6-5	-	TRBJ2-7	TGTGCCAGCAGTGACGGACAGGGAAACTCCTACGAGCAGTACTTC	CASSDGQGNSYEQYF
-	TRBV12-3/TRBV12-4	many	TRBJ2-3	TGTGCCAGCAGTTTCCAGGCGCGTAGCACAGATACGCAGTATTTT	CASSFQARSTDTQYF
-	TRBV9	few	TRBJ1-1	TGTGCCAGCAGCCATGACGGTGGGTCGGAAGCTTTCTTT	CASSHDGGSEAFF
-	TRBV20-1	few	TRBJ1-5	TGCAGTGCTTTAATCTCAGTTGGTCAGCCCCAGCATTTT	CSALISVGQPQHF
-	TRBV27	-	TRBJ1-5	TGTGCCAGCAGTTTTAAGGGGAGAGGGTTTAATCAGCCCCAGCATTTT	CASSFKGRGFNQPQHF
TRBD2	TRBV7-9	many	TRBJ2-2	TGTGCCAGCAGCTTAGCAGCGGGAGATGTTGTGGAGCTGTTTTTT	CASSLAAGDVVELFF
TRBD1	TRBV6-5	many	TRBJ2-7	TGTGCCAGCAGTTTCCTAGGGGACAGCCCCTACGAGCAGTACTTC	CASSFLGDSPYEQYF
-	TRBV12-3/TRBV12-4	medium-sized	TRBJ2-1	TGTGCCAGCAGTTTAGGACTGCACAATGAGCAGTTCTTC	CASSLGLHNEQFF
TRBD1	TRBV7-2	few	TRBJ1-6	TGTGCCAGCAGGGAACTGGGACAGGTGGATTCACCCCTCCACTTT	CASRELGQVDSPLHF
TRBD1	TRBV5-1	-	TRBJ2-5	TGCGCCAGCAGCAAGGGACAGGGGGCCGAGACCCAGTACTTC	CASSKGQGAETQYF
TRBD1	TRBV28	-	TRBJ1-1	TGTGCCAGCGGACAGGGGGGAATGAACACTGAAGCTTTCTTT	CASGQGGMNTEAFF
-	TRBV7-2	-	TRBJ1-1	TGTGCCAGCAGCTTAGAGAGGGGTCAATACACTGAAGCTTTCTTT	CASSLERGQYTEAFF
-	TRBV7-8	many	TRBJ2-7	TGTGCCAGCAGCTTAGGGGCTACTTACGAGCAGTACTTC	CASSLGATYEQYF
TRBD2	TRBV11-2	many	TRBJ2-1	TGTGCCAGCAGCTTAGCGCTAGCGGCAGGTTCCTACAATGAGCAGTTCTTC	CASSLALAAGSYNEQFF
-	TRBV29-1	few	TRBJ2-7	TGCAGCGTTACGAGGGGGACTGGCGAGCAGTACTTC	CSVTRGTGEQYF
TRBD1	TRBV24-1	many	TRBJ2-1	TGTGCCACCAGTGAACCATCCTCCCAGGGGGATGAGCAGTTCTTC	CATSEPSSQGDEQFF
-	TRBV20-1	many	TRBJ1-5	TGCAGTGCTCCGAGAGGGGGGTACGATCAGCCCCAGCATTTT	CSAPRGGYDQPQHF
TRBD2	TRBV5-1	few	TRBJ2-1	TGCGCCAGCACCGGGACTACGGTAGGCAATGAGCAGTTCTTC	CASTGTTVGNEQFF
-	TRBV18	many	TRBJ2-3	TGTGCCAGCTCACCATCAGATACGCAGTATTTT	CASSPSDTQYF
-	TRBV5-1	many	TRBJ1-4	TGCGCCAGCAGCTTGGCCGGACCAACTAATGAAAAACTGTTTTTT	CASSLAGPTNEKLFF
-	TRBV11-2	many	TRBJ1-3	TGTGCCAGCAGCTTAGTTGACAGACCCTCTGGAAACACCATATATTTT	CASSLVDRPSGNTIYF
-	TRBV6-2/TRBV6-3	-	TRBJ1-1	TGTGCCAGCAGTTCGCAGCCAATATTTGAAGCTTTCTTT	CASSSQPIFEAFF
TRBD1	TRBV28	few	TRBJ1-1	TGTGCCAGCAGTCGGACAGGGCCTGGGGGAGCTTTCTTT	CASSRTGPGGAFF
-	TRBV28	-	TRBJ2-2	TGTGCCAGCACCCTGAGAAGTTTCAACACCGGGGAGCTGTTTTTT	CASTLRSFNTGELFF
TRBD1	TRBV14	many	TRBJ2-5	TGTGCCAGCAGCCAAACGACAGGGTTCCAAGAGACCCAGTACTTC	CASSQTTGFQETQYF
-	TRBV5-1	few	TRBJ2-7	TGCGCCAGCACCGGGACGGAGCCTTACGAGCAGTACTTC	CASTGTEPYEQYF
-	TRBV20-1	-	TRBJ2-7	TGCAGTGCTATTGGGAGCTCCTACGAGCAGTACTTC	CSAIGSSYEQYF
-	TRBV18	few	TRBJ1-4	TGTGCCAGCTCACCACGGGAATTAGCAACTAATGAAAAACTGTTTTTT	CASSPRELATNEKLFF
-	TRBV30	many	TRBJ2-2	TGTGCCTGGACTTCAGGGACGAACACCGGGGAGCTGTTTTTT	CAWTSGTNTGELFF
-	TRBV7-2	few	TRBJ1-1	TGTGCCAGCAGCTTAAGCCACGCCCCGAGCACTGAAGCTTTCTTT	CASSLSHAPSTEAFF
-	TRBV6-4	medium-sized	TRBJ2-1	TGTGCCAGCAGCGCGGACAGTTCCTACAATGAGCAGTTCTTC	CASSADSSYNEQFF
-	TRBV29-1	many	TRBJ1-2	TGCAGCGTTGAAGATATCGGGGGGCGGATTTATGGCTACACCTTC	CSVEDIGGRIYGYTF
-	TRBV20-1	-	TRBJ1-1	TGCAGTGCTTGTCAGGCGGGGCTATCGGGGACTGAAGCTTTCTTT	CSACQAGLSGTEAFF
-	TRBV9	-	TRBJ1-3	TGTGCCAGCAGTCGGACCGCCAGCGCCGGAAACACCATATATTTT	CASSRTASAGNTIYF
-	TRBV19	-	TRBJ1-6	TGTGCCAGTAACCAAGCCTCTGGGCAGCATAATTCACCCCTCCACTTT	CASNQASGQHNSPLHF
TRBD1	TRBV7-8	many	TRBJ1-5	TGTGCCAGCAGCTTAGTACAGGGGGATCAGCCCCAGCATTTT	CASSLVQGDQPQHF
TRBD2	TRBV20-1	-	TRBJ2-1	TGCAGTGCTAGCGGGAGGCTCAACAATGAGCAGTTCTTC	CSASGRLNNEQFF
TRBD2	TRBV29-1	-	TRBJ2-1	TGCAGCGTTGAAGGAGCTAGCGGGGCTTACAATGAGCAGTTCTTC	CSVEGASGAYNEQFF